These T cell receptor beta chains were read from a single sample in a study of T cells in tumors after PD-1 blockade. Sequencing was performed with immunoSEQ multiplex PCR; in TCRdb, only in-frame clones are kept and a portion is missing. Among under 75,000 clones listed, about 74% were seen once. The specimen comprised PBMCs, sampled after anti-PD-1 treatment. The receptors stem from a human donor with basal cell carcinoma. Both conserved end residues are part of each CDR3. Fields, in order: CDR3 DNA, CDR3 protein, D gene, clone size, V gene, J gene. A D gene is named only where the DNA matches it firmly. The size of a clone is reported for some rows only, either as once, few or many, or as a class for expanded clones.

CDR3 DNA: TGTGCCAGCAGCTTGGCCCCTATAGGGACGGGCACTGAAGCTTTCTTT; CDR3 protein: CASSLAPIGTGTEAFF; D gene: .; clone size: few; V gene: TRBV5-6; J gene: TRBJ1-1
CDR3 DNA: TGTGCCAGCAGTTTAGACAGGGGCCACTATGGCTACACCTTC; CDR3 protein: CASSLDRGHYGYTF; D gene: TRBD1; clone size: .; V gene: TRBV28; J gene: TRBJ1-2
CDR3 DNA: TGTGCCAGCAGGGAAGGGGCGGCTAATGAAAAACTGTTTTTT; CDR3 protein: CASREGAANEKLFF; D gene: .; clone size: .; V gene: TRBV6-1; J gene: TRBJ1-4
CDR3 DNA: TGTGCCAGCAGTTTATACGGGGACAGCTCTGGAAACACCATATATTTT; CDR3 protein: CASSLYGDSSGNTIYF; D gene: TRBD1; clone size: .; V gene: TRBV28; J gene: TRBJ1-3
CDR3 DNA: TGTGCCAGCACCAGCCCGACAGACTACGAGCAGTACTTC; CDR3 protein: CASTSPTDYEQYF; D gene: .; clone size: .; V gene: TRBV12-3/TRBV12-4; J gene: TRBJ2-7
CDR3 DNA: TGTGCAAGTCGCTTAGAGGGACAGGGACGTTATTCCGGAAACACCATATATTTT; CDR3 protein: CASRLEGQGRYSGNTIYF; D gene: .; clone size: .; V gene: TRBV12-2; J gene: TRBJ1-3
CDR3 DNA: TGTGCCACCAGTGATCCCGGGACAAGACAAGAGACCCAGTACTTC; CDR3 protein: CATSDPGTRQETQYF; D gene: .; clone size: .; V gene: TRBV24-1; J gene: TRBJ2-5
CDR3 DNA: TGTGCCAGCAGCCCCGGACAGCCCTATAATTCACCCCTCCACTTT; CDR3 protein: CASSPGQPYNSPLHF; D gene: .; clone size: few; V gene: TRBV21-1; J gene: TRBJ1-6
CDR3 DNA: TGTGCCAGCAGCCTAAAGGGACTGCTGAGCTCCTACGAGCAGTACTTC; CDR3 protein: CASSLKGLLSSYEQYF; D gene: .; clone size: .; V gene: TRBV14; J gene: TRBJ2-7
CDR3 DNA: TGCGCCAGCAGTGGTATATGGGAGTCGTATGGCTACACCTTC; CDR3 protein: CASSGIWESYGYTF; D gene: .; clone size: few; V gene: TRBV10-2; J gene: TRBJ1-2